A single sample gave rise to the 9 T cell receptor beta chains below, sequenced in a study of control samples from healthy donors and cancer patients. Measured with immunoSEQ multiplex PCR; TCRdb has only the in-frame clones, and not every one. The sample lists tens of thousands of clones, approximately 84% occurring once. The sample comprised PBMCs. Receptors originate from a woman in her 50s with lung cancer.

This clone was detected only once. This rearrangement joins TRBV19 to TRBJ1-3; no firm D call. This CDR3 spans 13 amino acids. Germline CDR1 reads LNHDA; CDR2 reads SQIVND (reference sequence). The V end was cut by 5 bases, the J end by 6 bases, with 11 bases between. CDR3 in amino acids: CASSRPLENTIYF. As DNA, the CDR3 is TGTGCCAGTAGTCGACCCCTAGAAAACACCATATATTTT.

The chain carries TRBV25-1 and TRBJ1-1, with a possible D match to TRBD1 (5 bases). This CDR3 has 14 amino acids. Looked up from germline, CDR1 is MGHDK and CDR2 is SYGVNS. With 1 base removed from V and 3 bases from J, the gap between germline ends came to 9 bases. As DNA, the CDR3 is TGTGCCAGCAGTGAATCCCCCAGGGACACTGAAGCTTTCTTT. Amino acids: CASSESPRDTEAFF.

CDR3 coding DNA: TGTGCCAGCAGGGAGCCCACTGGGTCAGCTTTCTTT. This sequence encodes CASREPTGSAFF. The chain links TRBV25-1 to TRBJ1-1; D gene uncertain. Germline assignment: CDR1 MGHDK and CDR2 SYGVNS. The CDR3 is made up of 12 amino acids. With 6 bases removed from V and 10 bases from J, the gap between germline ends came to 15 bases.

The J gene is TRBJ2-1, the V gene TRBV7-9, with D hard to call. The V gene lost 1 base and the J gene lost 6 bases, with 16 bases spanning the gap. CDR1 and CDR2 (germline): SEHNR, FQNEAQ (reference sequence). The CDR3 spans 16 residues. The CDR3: CASSLGPSYSGNEQFF. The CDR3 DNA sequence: TGTGCCAGCAGCTTAGGCCCCAGCTACTCTGGCAATGAGCAGTTCTTC.

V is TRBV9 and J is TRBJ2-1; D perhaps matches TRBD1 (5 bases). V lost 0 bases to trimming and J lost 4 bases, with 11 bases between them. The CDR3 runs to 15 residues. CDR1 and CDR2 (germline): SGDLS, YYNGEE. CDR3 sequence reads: CASSVGQGLYNEQFF. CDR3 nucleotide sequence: TGTGCCAGCAGCGTAGGTCAGGGTTTGTACAATGAGCAGTTCTTC.

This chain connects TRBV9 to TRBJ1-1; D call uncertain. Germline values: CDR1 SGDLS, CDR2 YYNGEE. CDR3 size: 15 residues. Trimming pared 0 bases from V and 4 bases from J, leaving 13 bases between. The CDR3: CASSVVPGLSTEAFF. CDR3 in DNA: TGTGCCAGCAGCGTAGTTCCGGGGTTGAGCACTGAAGCTTTCTTT.

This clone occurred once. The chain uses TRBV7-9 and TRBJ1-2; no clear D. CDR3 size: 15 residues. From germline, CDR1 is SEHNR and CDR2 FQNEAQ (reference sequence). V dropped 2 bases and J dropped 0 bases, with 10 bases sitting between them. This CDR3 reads CASSLLRPPNYGYTF. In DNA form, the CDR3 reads TGTGCCAGCAGCTTACTGAGGCCACCTAACTATGGCTACACCTTC.

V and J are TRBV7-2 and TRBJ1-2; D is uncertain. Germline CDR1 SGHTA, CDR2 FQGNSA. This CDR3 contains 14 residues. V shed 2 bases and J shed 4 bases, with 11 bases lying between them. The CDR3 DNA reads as TGTGCCAGCAGCTTAAGATTAGATCCCTATGGCTACACCTTC. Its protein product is CASSLRLDPYGYTF.

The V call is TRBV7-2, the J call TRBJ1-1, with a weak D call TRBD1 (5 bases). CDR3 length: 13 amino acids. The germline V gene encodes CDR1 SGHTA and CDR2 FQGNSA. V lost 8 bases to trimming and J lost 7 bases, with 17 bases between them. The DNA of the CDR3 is TGTGCCAGCCGAAAAGGGGCAGAGCTTGAAGCTTTCTTT. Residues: CASRKGAELEAFF.